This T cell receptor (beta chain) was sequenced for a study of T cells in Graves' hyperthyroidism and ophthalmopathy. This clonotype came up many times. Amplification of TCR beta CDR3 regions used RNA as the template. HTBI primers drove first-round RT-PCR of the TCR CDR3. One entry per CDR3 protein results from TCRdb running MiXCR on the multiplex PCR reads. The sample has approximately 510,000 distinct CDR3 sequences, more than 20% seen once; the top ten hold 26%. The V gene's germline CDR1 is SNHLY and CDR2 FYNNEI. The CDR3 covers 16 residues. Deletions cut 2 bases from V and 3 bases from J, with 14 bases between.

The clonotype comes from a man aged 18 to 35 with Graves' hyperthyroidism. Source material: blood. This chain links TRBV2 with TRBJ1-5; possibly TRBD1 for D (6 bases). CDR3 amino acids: CASSEFGGLNNQPQHF. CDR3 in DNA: TGTGCCAGCAGTGAATTCGGGGGGCTGAACAATCAGCCCCAGCATTTT. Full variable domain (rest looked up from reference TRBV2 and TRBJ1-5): EPEVTQTPSHQVTQMGQEVILRCVPISNHLYFYWYRQILGQKVEFLVSFYNNEISEKSEIFDDQFSVERPDGSNFTLKIRSTKLEDSAMYFCASSEFGGLNNQPQHFGDGTRLSIL.